One sample yielded the 19 T cell receptor beta chains listed below, sequenced in a study of T-cell reconstitution after alpha-beta-depleted transplantation in children. Unique molecular identifiers were incorporated when the TCRbeta library was constructed. TCRdb re-derived calls from the PCR reads in MiXCR, one entry per CDR3 protein. The sample includes a few hundred thousand distinct CDR3 sequences, approximately 11% of them seen just once. The material sequenced was PBMCs from the stem cell graft donor, taken from the stem cell graft. Receptor source: a human donor who donated a stem cell graft to a child with acute myeloid leukemia.

Only a few counts were recorded for this clonotype. CDR3 region: CASSGGSNEKLFF. The CDR3 DNA reads as TGTGCCAGCAGCGGCGGTTCTAATGAAAAACTGTTTTTT. The chain has TRBV7-9 and TRBJ1-4; D gene uncertain. Per germline, CDR1 SEHNR and CDR2 FQNEAQ (reference sequence). Trimming stripped 5 bases from V and 3 bases from J, with 7 bases between. The CDR3 is 13 residues long.

Ten or more counts support this clonotype. The J gene is TRBJ2-5, the V gene TRBV24-1; perhaps D is TRBD1 or TRBD2 (5 bases each). This CDR3 spans 15 amino acids. The V end was cut by 2 bases, the J end by 1 base, with 10 bases between. CDR1 KGHDR and CDR2 SFDVKD come from the germline V gene. The CDR3 nucleotides are TGTGCCACCAGTGATTCGAGGGGAATCCAAGAGACCCAGTACTTC. Translating gives CATSDSRGIQETQYF.

The rearrangement uses TRBV20-1 and TRBJ2-5; D gene unclear. The V end was cut by 3 bases, the J end by 5 bases, with 13 bases between. This CDR3 has 13 amino acids. Germline loops: CDR1 DFQATT, CDR2 SNEGSKA (reference sequence). This chain's CDR3 is CSASLGVRETQYF. CDR3 nucleotide sequence: TGCAGTGCTAGTTTGGGCGTGAGGGAGACCCAGTACTTC.

This clonotype occurred many times. The genes are TRBV20-1 and TRBJ2-2, with a tentative D call TRBD2 (6 bases). CDR1 is DFQATT, CDR2 SNEGSKA, per germline (reference sequence). V shed 5 bases and J shed 1 base, with 14 bases lying between them. The CDR3 totals 15 residues. As DNA, the CDR3 is TGCAGTGCTCGAAGCCCCGGGGGGAACACCGGGGAGCTGTTTTTT. It yields the protein CSARSPGGNTGELFF.

The chain is built from TRBV5-1 and TRBJ1-1; D is possibly TRBD1 (5 bases). Trimming pared 2 bases from V and 5 bases from J, leaving 10 bases between. CDR1 is SGHRS, CDR2 YFSETQ, per germline. The CDR3 sequence is 13 residues long. CDR3 nucleotide sequence: TGCGCCAGCAGCTTCCTGGGGGGGACTGAAGCTTTCTTT. Translated, it gives CASSFLGGTEAFF.

This clonotype has a handful of counts. The chain combines TRBV20-1 with TRBJ2-5; D remains unclear. CDR1 is DFQATT, CDR2 SNEGSKA, per germline (reference sequence). CDR3 length equals 12 residues. V lost 0 bases and J lost 5, with 7 bases in between. The CDR3 bases are TGCAGTGCTAGAGACCAACGGGAGACCCAGTACTTC. It specifies CSARDQRETQYF.

This chain joins TRBV9 and TRBJ1-1; D is undetermined. In germline, CDR1 is SGDLS, CDR2 YYNGEE. CDR3 size: 14 residues. The V and J ends lost 2 bases and 1 base respectively, with 9 bases between them. The CDR3 spells CASSVGPPNTEAFF. The CDR3 DNA follows: TGTGCCAGCAGCGTGGGTCCTCCGAACACTGAAGCTTTCTTT.

This clonotype was observed a handful of times. This chain joins TRBV5-5 and TRBJ2-6; no reliable D call. V was pared by 4 bases and J by 3 bases, with 11 bases between. The CDR3 contains 15 residues. The germline CDR1 and CDR2 sequences are SGHKS and YYEKEE (reference sequence). CDR3 DNA sequence: TGTGCCAGCAGCCGCCCAAGTAATGGGGCCAACGTCCTGACTTTC. It is translated as CASSRPSNGANVLTF. The variable domain in full, completed from reference TRBV5-5 and TRBJ2-6, reads DAGVTQSPTHLIKTRGQQVTLRCSPISGHKSVSWYQQVLGQGPQFIFQYYEKEERGRGNFPDRFSARQFPNYSSELNVNALLLGDSALYLCASSRPSNGANVLTFGAGSRLTVL.

V gene TRBV7-9 combines with J gene TRBJ2-7; 12 bases align to TRBD2. CDR1 and CDR2 from the germline V gene are SEHNR and FQNEAQ (reference sequence). The CDR3 has 14 residues. J was trimmed by 12 bases and V by 5 bases; bases with no gene match: 11. CDR3 DNA: TGTGCCAGCAGCCCACCAACTAGCGGGAGGACCTTGTACTTC. Protein: CASSPPTSGRTLYF. The full variable domain, completed using reference TRBV7-9 and TRBJ2-7, is DTGVSQNPRHKITKRGQNVTFRCDPISEHNRLYWYRQTLGQGPEFLTYFQNEAQLEKSRLLSDRFSAERPKGSFSTLEIQRTEQGDSAMYLCASSPPTSGRTLYFGPGTRLTVT.

This clonotype has more than one count but fewer than ten. V is TRBV13 and J is TRBJ2-1; D not certain. CDR1 and CDR2 (germline): PRHDT, FYEKMQ (reference sequence). CDR3 length: 13 residues. The V and J ends lost 4 bases and 5 bases respectively, with 9 bases between them. CDR3 residues: CASSSPVDNEQFF. The CDR3 bases are TGTGCCAGCAGCTCCCCAGTCGACAATGAGCAGTTCTTC.

To note about this clonotype: The germline gene is not matched at one end of the junction; a read error may be the cause. The V gene is TRBV20-1, the J gene TRBJ2-1, with no clear D. CDR3 size: 15 residues. Germline V lookup: CDR1 DFQATT, CDR2 SNEGSKA (reference sequence). CDR3 sequence reads: CCARDSASPGNEQFF. In DNA form, the CDR3 reads TGCTGTGCTAGAGATTCGGCGTCTCCTGGCAATGAGCAGTTCTTC.

This clonotype occurred many times. This sequence joins TRBV6-5 and TRBJ2-3; TRBD1 matches 7 bases. V was clipped by 0 bases and J by 6 bases; unmatched bases: 9. The CDR3 is made up of 16 amino acids. CDR1 is MNHEY and CDR2 is SVGAGI in the germline V gene. CDR3 in DNA: TGTGCCAGCAGTTACTCTGTGAAGGGGGCGAGGGATACGCAGTATTTT. Protein: CASSYSVKGARDTQYF.

Only a few counts were recorded for this clonotype. V usage is TRBV6-1 and J usage is TRBJ1-3, with D possibly TRBD1 on 5 matching bases. This CDR3 comprises 14 residues. Trimming stripped 6 bases from V and 0 bases from J, with 9 bases between. Germline lookup yields CDR1 MNHNS and CDR2 SASEGT. CDR3: CASSQGFSGNTIYF. The DNA of the CDR3 is TGTGCCAGCAGCCAGGGATTCTCTGGAAACACCATATATTTT.

There are a few counts of this clonotype. The rearrangement links TRBV20-1 to TRBJ1-3, with TRBD1 as a possible D gene (5 bases). V was clipped by 6 bases and J by 0 bases, with 12 bases between them. Germline V gene sequence: CDR1 DFQATT, CDR2 SNEGSKA (reference sequence). The CDR3 consists of 14 residues. CDR3 sequence (DNA): TGCAGTGCGCTCAGACAGACCTCTGGAAACACCATATATTTT. Protein product: CSALRQTSGNTIYF.

Details on this clonotype: The junction differs from germline at one of its ends, possibly a read error. The V gene is TRBV2, the J gene TRBJ1-5; D perhaps matches TRBD1 (5 bases). The CDR3 has 15 amino acids. Looked up from germline, CDR1 is SNHLY and CDR2 is FYNNEI. CDR3 loop: CANSAGTAYNQPQHF. CDR3 coding DNA: TGTGCCAACAGTGCCGGGACTGCCTACAATCAGCCCCAGCATTTT. Full variable domain (rest looked up from reference TRBV2 and TRBJ1-5): EPEVTQTPSHQVTQMGQEVILRCVPISNHLYFYWYRQILGQKVEFLVSFYNNEISEKSEIFDDQFSVERPDGSNFTLKIRSTKLEDSAMYFCANSAGTAYNQPQHFGDGTRLSIL.

The table lists this clonotype with many counts. This chain links TRBV27 with TRBJ1-2; weak D call: TRBD1 (5 bases). This CDR3 has 14 residues. Germline CDR1 is MNHEY and CDR2 is SMNVEV (reference sequence). V gave up 2 bases and J gave up 4 bases, with 11 bases separating them. CDR3 region: CASSLRGTIYGYTF. The CDR3 DNA reads as TGTGCCAGCAGTTTAAGGGGTACGATCTATGGCTACACCTTC.

This clonotype was seen only a few times. The CDR3 region is CASSVAASGRSETQYF. The CDR3 DNA reads as TGCGCCAGCAGCGTAGCGGCTAGCGGGAGGAGTGAGACCCAGTACTTC. The chain combines TRBV5-1 with TRBJ2-5; 11 bases are a match to TRBD2. Losses at the gene ends were 4 bases for V and 5 bases for J; bases not matched to a gene: 10. CDR3 length equals 16 residues. The germline V gene encodes CDR1 SGHRS and CDR2 YFSETQ.

V is TRBV12-1 and J is TRBJ2-5; the D segment call TRBD2 is taken from the table without a DNA check. TRBV12-1 is a documented pseudogene. The CDR3 runs 15 residues. CDR3 nucleotides: TGTGCCAGCAGCTCGAGGAGACTAGTCGAGGAGACCCAGTACTTC. Amino acid sequence: CASSSRRLVEETQYF.

This clonotype turned up a few times. J is TRBJ1-2 and V is TRBV10-3; D unresolved. Trimming stripped 3 bases from V and 1 base from J, with 12 bases between. The CDR3 has 15 amino acids. CDR1 is ENHRY and CDR2 is SYGVKD in the germline V gene. This chain's CDR3 is CAISEIATINYGYTF. The CDR3 DNA follows: TGTGCCATCAGTGAAATAGCGACAATTAACTATGGCTACACCTTC.